This T cell receptor (beta chain) was retrieved from a study of T cells in Graves' hyperthyroidism and ophthalmopathy. About the study: The initial diagnosis was the point when peripheral blood was collected, ahead of any treatment. Study results and limitations: Ophthalmopathy prediction by the model preceded onset by a median approximately six months.

Ophthalmopathy patients all had a Clinical Activity Score of at least 3, a NOSPECS grade of at least 4 and disease under 3 months old. PBMCs were obtained from 9 to 10 ml fresh peripheral blood. Researchers amplified the TCR beta CDR3 regions from RNA transcripts. The HTBI primer set was used in a first-round RT-PCR of the TCR CDR3. MiXCR was run by TCRdb on the multiplex PCR reads, yielding one entry per CDR3 protein. The sample consists of more than 500,000 distinct CDR3 sequences, about 16% of them appearing once. The V gene's germline CDR1 is DFQATT and CDR2 SNEGSKA (reference sequence). Germline trimming cut 5 bases from V and 7 bases from J; bases unmatched to any gene: 8. The CDR3 extends over 14 amino acids. This clonotype was found many times. Its antigen is currently unknown.

Sequencing was performed on blood. This TCR derives from a woman in her twenties or thirties with Graves' ophthalmopathy. This chain joins TRBV20-1 and TRBJ2-2; the match to TRBD1 covers 9 bases. CDR3 amino acids: CSASRDREVGELFF. Written as DNA, the CDR3 is TGCAGTGCTTCCCGGGACAGGGAGGTCGGGGAGCTGTTTTTT.